This TCR beta chain was captured by sequencing in a study of blood T cell repertoires in COVID-19. Turning to the study itself: The United States, Italy and Spain were the sources of the acute and convalescent COVID-19 samples. PBMCs, B-cell-depleted T cells, or T cells provided the cDNA or gDNA that made up the material.

In the study's own analysis: Nucleated cell counts were estimated from reference gene primer amplification. The data were produced by immunoSEQ multiplex PCR, yet TCRdb's version contains in-frame clones alone and is incomplete. Clonal size and the V and J genes are those of that table, whereas D and trimming came from the DNA. This table has about 180,000 clones, roughly 87% appearing once. The CDR3 loop spans 17 amino acids. Germline assignment: CDR1 WNHNN and CDR2 SYGVQD (reference sequence). Trimming shortened V by 0 bases and J by 4 bases, and 16 bases separated the two germline ends. The chain recombines TRBV10-1 with TRBJ1-5; perhaps TRBD1 as D (6 bases). This sequence was found in a woman in her forties or fifties with acute or convalescent COVID-19. The sample was peripheral blood. The CDR3 region has the DNA TGCGCCAGCAGTGAGTCCCGGACAGCAACAATTAATCAGCCCCAGCATTTT. It yields the protein CASSESRTATINQPQHF.